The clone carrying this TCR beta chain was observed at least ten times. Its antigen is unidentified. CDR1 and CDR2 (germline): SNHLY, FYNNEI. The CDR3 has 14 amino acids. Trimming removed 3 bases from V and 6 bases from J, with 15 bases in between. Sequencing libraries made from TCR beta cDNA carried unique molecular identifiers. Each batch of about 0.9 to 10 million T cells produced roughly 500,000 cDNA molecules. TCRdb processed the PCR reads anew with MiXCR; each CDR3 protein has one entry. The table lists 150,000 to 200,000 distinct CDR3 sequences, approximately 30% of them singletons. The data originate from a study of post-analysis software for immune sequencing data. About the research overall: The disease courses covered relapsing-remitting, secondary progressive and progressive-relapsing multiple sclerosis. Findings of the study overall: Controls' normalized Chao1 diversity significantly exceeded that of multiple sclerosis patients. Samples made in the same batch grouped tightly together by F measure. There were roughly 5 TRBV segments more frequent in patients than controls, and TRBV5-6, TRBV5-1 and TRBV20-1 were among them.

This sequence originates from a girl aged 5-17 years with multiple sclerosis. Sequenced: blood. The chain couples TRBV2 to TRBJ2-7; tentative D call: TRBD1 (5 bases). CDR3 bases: TGTGCCAGCAGTGACCCGAAGGGGTCCCTCGAGCAGTACTTC. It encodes CASSDPKGSLEQYF.